This T cell receptor (beta chain) stems from a study of identical twins. General observations from the study: Model-predicted out-of-frame TCR alpha sharing fell below observed values in monozygotic twins.

This clonotype was seen only a few times. Its target is not known. CDR3 length: 16 residues. Per germline, CDR1 MNHEY and CDR2 SVGEGT. Trimming took 7 bases from V and 5 from J; bases not matched to a gene: 7. TCRdb reprocessed the 5' RACE reads via MiXCR and lists one record per CDR3 protein. The sample holds 500,000 to 700,000 distinct CDR3 sequences, under 8.5% seen once. In addition, the sample was reused for a study of yellow fever vaccine responses in identical twins.

The V and J genes are TRBV6-2 or TRBV6-3 and TRBJ2-1; 14 bases fit TRBD2. Sequenced material: PBMCs. This TCR was recovered from a woman between 18 and 30 years old in good health. Here the CDR3 reads CASTRLAGGLDNEQFF. CDR3 in DNA: TGTGCCAGCACCCGACTAGCGGGGGGGCTGGACAATGAGCAGTTCTTC.